This T cell receptor beta chain is from a study of blood T cell repertoires in COVID-19. Study background: Acute and convalescent COVID-19 samples came from the United States, Italy and Spain. Sources were T cells, B-cell-depleted T cells, or PBMCs; the material itself was cDNA or gDNA.

Germline CDR1 reads MNHNS; CDR2 reads SASEGT. V dropped 3 bases and J dropped 3 bases, with 13 bases sitting between them. The CDR3 runs to 15 residues. Original data processing: Nucleated cell number was recorded as an estimate derived from reference gene primer amplification. Method: immunoSEQ multiplex PCR; TCRdb's copy keeps in-frame clones and lacks some. V, J and clone size derive from that table, while D and trimming were established from the DNA sequence. The table records roughly 100,000 clones, roughly 92% of them present only once. Seattle participants joined during active infection and were tracked over time.

Input material: peripheral blood. This TCR derives from a woman aged 50 to 60 with COVID-19, enrolled during active disease. The chain couples TRBV6-1 to TRBJ2-3; D not certain. This CDR3 reads CASSDPLRETDTQYF. The CDR3 DNA reads TGTGCCAGCAGTGATCCGCTCCGAGAAACAGATACGCAGTATTTT.